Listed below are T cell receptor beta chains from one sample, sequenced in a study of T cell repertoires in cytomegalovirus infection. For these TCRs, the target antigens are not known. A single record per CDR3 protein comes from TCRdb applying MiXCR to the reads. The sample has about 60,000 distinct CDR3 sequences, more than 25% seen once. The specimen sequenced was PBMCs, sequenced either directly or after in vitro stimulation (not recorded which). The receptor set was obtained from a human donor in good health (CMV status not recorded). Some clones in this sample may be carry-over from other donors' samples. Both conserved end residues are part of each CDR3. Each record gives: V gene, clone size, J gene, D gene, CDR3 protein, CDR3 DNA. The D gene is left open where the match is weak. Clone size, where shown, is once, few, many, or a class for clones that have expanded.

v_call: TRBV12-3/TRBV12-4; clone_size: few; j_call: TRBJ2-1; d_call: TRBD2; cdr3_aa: CASGLAGGGEQFF; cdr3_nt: TGTGCCAGCGGACTAGCGGGGGGGGGTGAGCAGTTCTTC
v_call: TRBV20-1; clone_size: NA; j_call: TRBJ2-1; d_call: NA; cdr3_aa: CSAAQGVQFSNEQFF; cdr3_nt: TGCAGTGCTGCACAGGGAGTTCAATTTTCCAATGAGCAGTTCTTC
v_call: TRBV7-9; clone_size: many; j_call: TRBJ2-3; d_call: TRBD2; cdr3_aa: CASSLRGGFTDTQYF; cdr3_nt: TGTGCCAGCAGCCTCCGCGGGGGGTTCACAGATACGCAGTATTTT
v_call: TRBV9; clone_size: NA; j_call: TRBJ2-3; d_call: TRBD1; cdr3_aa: CASSEGQEADTQYF; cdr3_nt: TGTGCCAGCAGCGAGGGACAGGAGGCAGATACGCAGTATTTT
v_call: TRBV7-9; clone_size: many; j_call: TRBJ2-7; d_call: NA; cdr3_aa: CASSLGSSADYEQYF; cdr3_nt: TGTGCCAGCAGCTTAGGATCGTCAGCGGACTACGAGCAGTACTTC
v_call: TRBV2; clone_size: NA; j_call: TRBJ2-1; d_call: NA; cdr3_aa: CASSVHEQFF; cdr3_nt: TGTGCCAGCAGTGTCCATGAGCAGTTCTTC
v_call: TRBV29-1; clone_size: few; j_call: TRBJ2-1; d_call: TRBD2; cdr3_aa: CSVEEGLAGSYNEQFF; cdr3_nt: TGCAGCGTTGAAGAGGGACTAGCGGGTTCCTACAATGAGCAGTTCTTC
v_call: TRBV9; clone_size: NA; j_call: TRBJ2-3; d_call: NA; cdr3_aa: CASSTPSYTQYF; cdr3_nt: TGTGCCAGCAGCACCCCCTCGTATACGCAGTATTTT
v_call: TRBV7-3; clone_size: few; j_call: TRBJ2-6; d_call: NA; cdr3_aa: CASSLYSGANVLTF; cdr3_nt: TGTGCCAGCAGCCTGTACTCTGGGGCCAACGTCCTGACTTTC
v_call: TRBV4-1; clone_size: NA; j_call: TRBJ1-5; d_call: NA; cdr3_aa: CASSQDPDLIQPQHF; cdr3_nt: TGCGCCAGCAGCCAAGATCCGGACTTGATTCAGCCCCAGCATTTT
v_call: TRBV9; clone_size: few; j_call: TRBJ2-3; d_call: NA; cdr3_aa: CASGADDLAGSTDTQYF; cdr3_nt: TGTGCCAGCGGAGCGGATGATTTGGCGGGCAGCACAGATACGCAGTATTTT
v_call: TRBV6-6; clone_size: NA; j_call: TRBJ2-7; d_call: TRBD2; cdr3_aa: CASSFAPAGVGYEQYF; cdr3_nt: TGTGCCAGCAGTTTTGCCCCCGCGGGAGTAGGCTACGAGCAGTACTTC
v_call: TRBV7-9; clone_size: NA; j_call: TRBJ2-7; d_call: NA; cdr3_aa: CASTTPSGDIKAYEQYF; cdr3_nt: TGTGCCAGCACCACCCCTTCAGGTGACATTAAAGCCTACGAGCAGTACTTC
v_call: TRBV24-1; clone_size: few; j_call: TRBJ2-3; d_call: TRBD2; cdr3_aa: CATSDFPSGRGTDTQYF; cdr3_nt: TGTGCCACCAGTGATTTCCCTAGCGGGAGGGGGACAGATACGCAGTATTTT
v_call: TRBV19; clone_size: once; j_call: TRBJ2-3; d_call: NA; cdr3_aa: CASSSALDTQYF; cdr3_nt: TGTGCCAGTAGTTCCGCCTTAGATACGCAGTATTTT
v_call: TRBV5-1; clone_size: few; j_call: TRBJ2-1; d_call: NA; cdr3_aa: CASSLLGSYNEQFF; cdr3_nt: TGCGCCAGCAGCTTACTAGGATCCTACAATGAGCAGTTCTTC
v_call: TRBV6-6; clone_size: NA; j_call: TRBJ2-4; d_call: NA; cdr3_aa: CASSYRFSGDIQYF; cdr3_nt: TGTGCCAGCAGTTACCGGTTCTCTGGGGACATTCAGTACTTC
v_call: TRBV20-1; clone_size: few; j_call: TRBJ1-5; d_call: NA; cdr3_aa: CSASSQGGRQPQHF; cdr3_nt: TGCAGTGCTAGTAGTCAGGGAGGCCGTCAGCCCCAGCATTTT
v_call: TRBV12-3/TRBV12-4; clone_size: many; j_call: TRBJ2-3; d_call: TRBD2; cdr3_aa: CASSPAAPGLSTDTQYF; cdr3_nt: TGTGCCAGCAGCCCGGCGGCGCCGGGACTAAGCACAGATACGCAGTATTTT
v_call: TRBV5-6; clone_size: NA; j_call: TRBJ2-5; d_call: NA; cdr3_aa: CASSQRGGIETQYF; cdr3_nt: TGTGCCAGCAGCCAACGAGGGGGAATAGAGACCCAGTACTTC
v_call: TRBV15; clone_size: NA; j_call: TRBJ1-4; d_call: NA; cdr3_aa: CATSRDRNEKLFF; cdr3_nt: TGTGCCACCAGTAGGGACCGTAATGAAAAACTGTTTTTT
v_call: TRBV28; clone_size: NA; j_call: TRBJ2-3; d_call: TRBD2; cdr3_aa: CASRPGGSGTDTQYF; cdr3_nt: TGTGCCAGCAGGCCGGGGGGTAGCGGCACAGATACGCAGTATTTT
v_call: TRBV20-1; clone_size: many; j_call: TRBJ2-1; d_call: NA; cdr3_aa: CSAVSYNEQFF; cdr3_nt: TGCAGTGCTGTCAGCTACAATGAGCAGTTCTTC
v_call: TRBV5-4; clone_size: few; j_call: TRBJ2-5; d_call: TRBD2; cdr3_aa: CASSNVGGGGETQYF; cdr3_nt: TGTGCCAGCAGCAACGTCGGCGGGGGAGGAGAGACCCAGTACTTC
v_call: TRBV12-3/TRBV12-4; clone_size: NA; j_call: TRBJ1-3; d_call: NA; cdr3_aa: CASSLGIGPTGNTIYF; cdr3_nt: TGTGCCAGCAGTCTAGGGATCGGACCGACTGGAAACACCATATATTTT
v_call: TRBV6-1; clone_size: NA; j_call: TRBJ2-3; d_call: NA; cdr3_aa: CASSDQGPTDTQYF; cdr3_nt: TGTGCCAGCAGTGACCAGGGACCCACAGATACGCAGTATTTT
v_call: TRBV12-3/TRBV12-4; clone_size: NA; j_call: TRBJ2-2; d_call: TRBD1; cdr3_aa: CASSPHRGATGELFF; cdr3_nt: TGTGCCAGCAGTCCCCACAGGGGGGCCACCGGGGAGCTGTTTTTT
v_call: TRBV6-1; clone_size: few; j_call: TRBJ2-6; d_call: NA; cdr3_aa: CASRGLISGANVLTF; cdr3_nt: TGTGCCAGCCGGGGGTTGATTTCTGGGGCCAACGTCCTGACTTTC
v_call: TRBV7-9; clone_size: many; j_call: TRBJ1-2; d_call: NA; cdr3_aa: CASSLWDGGYTF; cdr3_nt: TGTGCCAGCAGCTTGTGGGACGGAGGCTACACCTTC
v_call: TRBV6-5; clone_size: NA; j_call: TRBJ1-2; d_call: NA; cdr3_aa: CASGTTTSGRHF; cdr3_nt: TGTGCCAGCGGAACTACTACTTCGGGACGACACTTC
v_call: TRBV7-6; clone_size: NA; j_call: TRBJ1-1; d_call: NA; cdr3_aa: CASSLSAGNTEAFF; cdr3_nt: TGTGCCAGCAGCTTATCTGCCGGGAACACTGAAGCTTTCTTT
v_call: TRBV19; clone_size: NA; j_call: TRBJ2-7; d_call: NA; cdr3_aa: CASSMSGGPYEQYF; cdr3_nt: TGTGCCAGTAGTATGTCCGGCGGTCCCTACGAGCAGTACTTC
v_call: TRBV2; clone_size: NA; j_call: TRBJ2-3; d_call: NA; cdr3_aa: CASTLERDTQYF; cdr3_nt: TGTGCCAGCACCTTAGAGCGGGATACGCAGTATTTT
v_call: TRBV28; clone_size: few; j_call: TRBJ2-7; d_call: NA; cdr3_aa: CASSLGGNVPNEQYF; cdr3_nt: TGTGCCAGCAGTTTAGGGGGAAACGTTCCCAACGAGCAGTACTTC
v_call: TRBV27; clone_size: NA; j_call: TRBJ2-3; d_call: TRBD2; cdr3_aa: CASKRLAGAGTDTQYF; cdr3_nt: TGTGCCAGCAAGCGACTAGCGGGAGCCGGCACAGATACGCAGTATTTT
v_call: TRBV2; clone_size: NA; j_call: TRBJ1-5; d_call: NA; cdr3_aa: CSSSLIYGDQPQHF; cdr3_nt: TGTTCCAGCAGTTTAATTTACGGGGATCAGCCCCAGCATTTT
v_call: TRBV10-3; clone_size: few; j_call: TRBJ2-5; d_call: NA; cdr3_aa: CAISPSGQETQYF; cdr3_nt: TGTGCCATCAGCCCGAGCGGCCAAGAGACCCAGTACTTC
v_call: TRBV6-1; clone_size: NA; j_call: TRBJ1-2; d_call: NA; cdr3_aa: CASSEFIGSNYGYTF; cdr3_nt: TGTGCCAGCAGTGAATTCATCGGATCGAACTATGGCTACACCTTC
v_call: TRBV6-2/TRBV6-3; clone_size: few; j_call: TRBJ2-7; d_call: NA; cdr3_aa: CASRIRASYEQYF; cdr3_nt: TGTGCCAGCAGAATTAGAGCGTCCTACGAGCAGTACTTC
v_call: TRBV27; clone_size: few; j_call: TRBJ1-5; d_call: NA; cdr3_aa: CASSLSSDRPQHF; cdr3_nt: TGTGCCAGCAGTTTATCGTCGGACCGGCCCCAGCATTTT
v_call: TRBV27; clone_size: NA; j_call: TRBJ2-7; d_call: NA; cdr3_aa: CASSFGSGEQYF; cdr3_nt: TGTGCCAGCAGTTTTGGATCTGGAGAGCAGTACTTC
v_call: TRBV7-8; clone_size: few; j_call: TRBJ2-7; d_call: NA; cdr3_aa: CASSLDRDDSYEQYF; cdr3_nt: TGTGCCAGCAGCTTAGACCGGGACGATTCCTACGAGCAGTACTTC
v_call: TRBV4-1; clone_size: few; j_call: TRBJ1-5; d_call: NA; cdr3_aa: CASPPGGRDQPQHF; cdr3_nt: TGCGCCAGCCCCCCGGGGGGACGCGATCAGCCCCAGCATTTT
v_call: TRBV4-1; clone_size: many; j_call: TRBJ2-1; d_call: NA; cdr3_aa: CASSQGLPTYWGGNEQFF; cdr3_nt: TGCGCCAGCAGCCAAGGTCTACCGACCTATTGGGGTGGCAATGAGCAGTTCTTC
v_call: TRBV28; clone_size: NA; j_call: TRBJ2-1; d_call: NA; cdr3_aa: CASSSPTEREFF; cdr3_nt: TGTGCCAGCAGTTCGCCGACAGAGAGGGAGTTCTTC
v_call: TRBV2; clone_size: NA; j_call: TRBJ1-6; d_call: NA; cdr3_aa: CASSPRQVLSYNSPLHF; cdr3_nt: TGTGCCAGCAGTCCTCGACAGGTTCTATCCTATAATTCACCCCTCCACTTT
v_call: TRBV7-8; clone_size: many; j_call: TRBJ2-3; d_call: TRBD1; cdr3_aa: CASSWGQPSTDTQYF; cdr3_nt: TGTGCCAGCAGCTGGGGACAGCCTAGCACAGATACGCAGTATTTT
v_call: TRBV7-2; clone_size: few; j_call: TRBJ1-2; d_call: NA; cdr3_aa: CASSSKGINYGYTF; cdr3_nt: TGTGCCAGCAGCTCAAAAGGGATTAACTATGGCTACACCTTC
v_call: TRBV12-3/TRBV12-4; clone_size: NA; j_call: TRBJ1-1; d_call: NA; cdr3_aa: CASSLTRTEAFF; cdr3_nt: TGTGCCAGCAGTTTAACCCGAACTGAAGCTTTCTTT
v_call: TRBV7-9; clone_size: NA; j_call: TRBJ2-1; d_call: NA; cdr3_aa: CASRPSSARREYNEQFF; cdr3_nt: TGTGCCAGCAGACCTTCTAGCGCCCGAAGGGAGTACAATGAGCAGTTCTTC
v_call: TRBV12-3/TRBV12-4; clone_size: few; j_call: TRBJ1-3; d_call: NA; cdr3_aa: CASSLRGNTIYF; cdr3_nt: TGTGCCAGCAGTTTACGCGGAAACACCATATATTTT
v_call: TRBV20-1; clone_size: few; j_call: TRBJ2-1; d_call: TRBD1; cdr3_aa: CSAWTGPADEQFF; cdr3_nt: TGCAGTGCCTGGACAGGCCCGGCGGATGAGCAGTTCTTC
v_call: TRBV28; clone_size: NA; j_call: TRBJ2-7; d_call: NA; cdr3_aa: CASSSGQGADEQYF; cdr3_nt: NA
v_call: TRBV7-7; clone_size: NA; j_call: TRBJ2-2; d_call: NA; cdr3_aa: CASSERRTGELFF; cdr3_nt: TGTGCCAGCAGCGAGCGACGGACCGGGGAGCTGTTTTTT
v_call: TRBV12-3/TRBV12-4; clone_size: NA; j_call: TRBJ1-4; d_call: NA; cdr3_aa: CASRFGTQMGKLFF; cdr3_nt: TGTGCCAGCAGATTTGGGACTCAGATGGGGAAACTGTTTTTT
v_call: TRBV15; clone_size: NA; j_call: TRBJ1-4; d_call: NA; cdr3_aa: CATSRDGAPDRTNEKLFF; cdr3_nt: TGTGCCACCAGCAGAGATGGGGCCCCGGACAGAACTAATGAAAAACTGTTTTTT
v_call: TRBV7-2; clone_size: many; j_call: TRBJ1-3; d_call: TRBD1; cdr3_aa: CASSLFGQGGFGNTIYF; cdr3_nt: TGTGCCAGCAGCTTATTTGGTCAGGGGGGTTTTGGAAACACCATATATTTT